The present T cell receptor beta chain was sequenced within a study of shared clonotypes between healthy human individuals. Comments on this clone: No antigen is known for it.

As defined, naive CD8 cells were CD45RO-negative and positively selected for CCR7, with terminally differentiated effector memory CD45RA+ cells excluded. Every donor, a Caucasian adult, lived in Nashville, Tennessee. The study's findings and limits: Memory subsets generally showed smaller estimated richness than naive subsets did. Researchers sampled blood only, noting tissue repertoires likely differ. Sequencing depth was expected to affect clonotype sharing among donors.

The CDR3 has 13 amino acids. The V segment lost 4 bases and the J segment 6 bases; nucleotides outside the gene matches: 8. The germline V gene encodes CDR1 SQVTM and CDR2 ANQGSEA. TCRdb's copy holds only in-frame clones and misses some; the assay was immunoSEQ multiplex PCR. The sample consists of about 610,000 clones, 95% to 97% of them appearing once. The source of this sequence is a woman aged 25 to 39 in good health. The chain uses TRBV29-1 and TRBJ2-7, with TRBD1 matching over 8 bases. Source material: naive CD8+ T cells sorted from blood. The CDR3 here is CSVADRDLGEQYF. The CDR3 region has the DNA TGCAGCGTTGCGGACAGGGATCTAGGCGAGCAGTACTTC.